The T cell receptor (beta chain) under discussion was sequenced for a study of T cell responses to AZD1222 COVID-19 vaccine. Study-wide results and limits: Seropositive status at baseline applied to only a handful of AZD1222 recipients. Spike regions recognized by vaccine-associated CD4 TCRs spanned the protein, led by 160-218 and 743-854. Clonal diversity may have been underestimated in mostly white British donors.

Sequencing used immunoSEQ multiplex PCR; TCRdb keeps in-frame clones, though not all of them. This table has 200,000 or so clones, over 80% appearing once. Germline loops: CDR1 MDHEN, CDR2 SYDVKM. Trimming took 6 bases from V and 8 from J, leaving 17 bases between them. The CDR3 runs to 14 residues. A word on this clone: Its matching antigen is unknown.

This TCR derives from an adult in good health. The rearrangement uses TRBV28 and TRBJ2-1; maybe TRBD1 (7 bases). Source: peripheral blood, taken on day 0 of AZD1222 vaccination. In DNA, the CDR3 is TGTGCCAGCAGCCCGACTGGAGGGGGCGATGAGCAGTTCTTC. Translation: CASSPTGGGDEQFF.